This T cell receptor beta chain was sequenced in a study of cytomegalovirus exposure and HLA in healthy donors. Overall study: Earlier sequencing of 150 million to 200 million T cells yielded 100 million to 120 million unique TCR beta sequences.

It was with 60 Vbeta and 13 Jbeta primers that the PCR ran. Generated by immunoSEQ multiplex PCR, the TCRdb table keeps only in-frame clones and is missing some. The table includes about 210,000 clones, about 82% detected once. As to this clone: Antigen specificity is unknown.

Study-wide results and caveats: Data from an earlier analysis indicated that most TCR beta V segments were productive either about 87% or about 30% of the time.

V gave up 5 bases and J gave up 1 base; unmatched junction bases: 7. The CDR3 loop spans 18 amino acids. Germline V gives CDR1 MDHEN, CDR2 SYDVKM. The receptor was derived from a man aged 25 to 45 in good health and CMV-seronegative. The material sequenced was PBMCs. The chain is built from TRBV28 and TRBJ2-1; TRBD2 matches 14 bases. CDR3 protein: CASSPPGLAGESYNEQFF. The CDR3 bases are TGTGCCAGCAGTCCCCCGGGACTAGCGGGGGAGTCCTACAATGAGCAGTTCTTC.